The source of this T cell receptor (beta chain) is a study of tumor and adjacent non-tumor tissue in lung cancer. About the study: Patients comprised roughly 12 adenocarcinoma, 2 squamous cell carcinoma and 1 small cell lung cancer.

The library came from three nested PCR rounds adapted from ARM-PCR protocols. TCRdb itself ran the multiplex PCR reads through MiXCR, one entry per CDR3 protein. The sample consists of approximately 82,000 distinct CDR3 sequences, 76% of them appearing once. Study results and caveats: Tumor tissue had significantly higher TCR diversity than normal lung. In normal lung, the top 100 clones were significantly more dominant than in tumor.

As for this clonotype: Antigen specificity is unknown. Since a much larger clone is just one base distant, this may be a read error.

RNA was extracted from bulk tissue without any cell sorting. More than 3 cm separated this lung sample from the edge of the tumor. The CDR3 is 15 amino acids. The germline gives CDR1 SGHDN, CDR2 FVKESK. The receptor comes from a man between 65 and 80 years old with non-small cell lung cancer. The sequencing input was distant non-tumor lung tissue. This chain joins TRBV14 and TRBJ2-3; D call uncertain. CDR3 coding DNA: TGTGCCAGCAGCGAGTATGGCGGATTATCAGATACGCACTATTTT. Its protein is CASSEYGGLSDTHYF.